This T cell receptor beta chain originates from a study of OX40 agonist ivuxolimab in advanced cancers. Whole-study context: With ivuxolimab, an agonistic anti-OX40 (CD134) antibody, patients were treated. The eligibility criteria allowed prior anti-PD-1, anti-PD-L1 or anti-CTLA-4 therapy, and 40% had some.

Study-wide points: Researchers did not establish what antigens the expanded peripheral T cells target.

Sequenced by immunoSEQ multiplex PCR; TCRdb stores in-frame clones only, minus some. The sample has more than 20,000 clones, more than 80% seen once. For this clone: Its antigen remains unidentified.

Germline V gene data show CDR1 as MRHNA and CDR2 as SNTAGT. This CDR3 contains 14 residues. Unmatched junction bases numbered 3, after V lost 2 bases and J lost 10 bases. The rearrangement links TRBV6-4 to TRBJ1-6; 9 bases match TRBD1. The TCR was taken from an adult with an advanced solid tumor such as melanoma, head and neck, liver or kidney cancer. The specimen comprised CD4+ or CD8+ T cells sorted from blood, sampled in a trial of the OX40 agonist ivuxolimab. The CDR3 reads CASSDGQGNSPLHF. CDR3 DNA: TGTGCCAGCAGTGACGGACAGGGGAACTCACCCCTCCACTTT.